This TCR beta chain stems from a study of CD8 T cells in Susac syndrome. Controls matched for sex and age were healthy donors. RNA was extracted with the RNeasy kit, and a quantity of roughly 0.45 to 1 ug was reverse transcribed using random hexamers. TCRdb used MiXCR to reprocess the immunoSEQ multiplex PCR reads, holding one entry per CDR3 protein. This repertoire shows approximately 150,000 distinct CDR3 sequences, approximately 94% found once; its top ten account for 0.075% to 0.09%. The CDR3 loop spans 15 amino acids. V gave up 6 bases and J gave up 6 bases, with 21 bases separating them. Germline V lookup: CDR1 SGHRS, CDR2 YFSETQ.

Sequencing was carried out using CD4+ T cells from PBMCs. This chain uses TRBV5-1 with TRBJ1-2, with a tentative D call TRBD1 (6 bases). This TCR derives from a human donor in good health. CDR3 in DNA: TGCGCCAGCACACTAAACAGGGATTCCGGCAATGGCTACACCTTC. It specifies CASTLNRDSGNGYTF.